Following are 30 T cell receptor beta chains from one sample sequenced in a study of cytomegalovirus exposure and HLA in healthy donors. The PCR ran on 60 Vbeta and 13 Jbeta primers. Data came from immunoSEQ multiplex PCR; TCRdb stores just in-frame clones and leaves some out. The table records 100,000 to 150,000 clones, 83% of them present only once. Sequencing input: PBMCs. Receptors originate from a woman between 35 and 50 years old in good health and CMV-seropositive.

As for this clone: A junction boundary mismatches the germline segment, possibly from a read error. The V and J genes are TRBV5-5 and TRBJ2-1, with TRBD2 identical over 10 bases. The CDR3 is 14 amino acids. The germline V gene has CDR1 SGHKS and CDR2 YYEKEE (reference sequence). The CDR3 sequence is CAGSRLAGVYEQFF. CDR3 nucleotides: TGTGCCGGCAGTCGGCTAGCGGGAGTCTATGAGCAGTTCTTC.

The chain carries TRBV19 and TRBJ2-1; a possible D gene is TRBD1 (8 bases). This CDR3 is 16 amino acids long. Germline V gene sequence: CDR1 LNHDA, CDR2 SQIVND (reference sequence). Trimming shortened V by 4 bases and J by 1 base, and 14 bases separated the two germline ends. The CDR3 region is CASSKPQGGSYNEQFF. In DNA, the CDR3 is TGTGCCAGTAGTAAACCACAGGGGGGGTCCTACAATGAGCAGTTCTTC.

This clone has a handful of counts. The chain has TRBV6-5 and TRBJ1-4; TRBD1 agrees at 7 bases. Germline V gene data show CDR1 as MNHEY and CDR2 as SVGAGI. Germline trimming cut 5 bases from V and 4 bases from J; bases unmatched to any gene: 4. This CDR3 comprises 14 residues. The CDR3 DNA sequence: TGTGCCAGCAGTGAAGGGGGCTTTAATGAAAAACTGTTTTTT. This sequence encodes CASSEGGFNEKLFF.

The V call is TRBV5-6, the J call TRBJ1-1; 10 bases are a match to TRBD1. V lost 4 bases to trimming and J lost 5 bases; unmatched junction nucleotides: 20. Germline V gene data show CDR1 as SGHDT and CDR2 as YYEEEE. CDR3 length: 19 residues. The CDR3 DNA is TGTGCCAGCAGCCGAGTCTTATATCCGGGACAGGGGTTCAAAACTGAAGCTTTCTTT. Residues: CASSRVLYPGQGFKTEAFF.

This sequence joins TRBV5-6 and TRBJ2-1, with 12 bases matching TRBD2. Germline V gene lookup returns CDR1 SGHDT and CDR2 YYEEEE. This CDR3 is 15 amino acids long. J lost 5 bases, V lost 6 bases, and 6 bases had no gene match. Here the CDR3 reads CASKLLAGGDNEQFF. The CDR3 DNA sequence: TGTGCCAGCAAACTTCTAGCGGGAGGGGACAATGAGCAGTTCTTC.

This clone was detected only a few times. The chain combines TRBV28 with TRBJ1-5; 9 bases are shared with TRBD1. The V and J ends lost 4 bases and 7 bases, in that order; junction bases with no gene match: 5. The V gene's germline CDR1 is MDHEN and CDR2 SYDVKM. The CDR3 has 14 amino acids. The CDR3 DNA reads TGTGCCAGCAGTTCTCGACAGGGGGGCCAGCCCCAGCATTTT. It yields the protein CASSSRQGGQPQHF.

This rearrangement joins TRBV5-4 to TRBJ1-1; 7 bases map to TRBD1. Germline trimming cut 0 bases from V and 0 bases from J; bases unmatched to any gene: 8. This CDR3 has 17 amino acids. Germline V lookup: CDR1 SGHNT, CDR2 YYREEE (reference sequence). The CDR3 region is CASSLEYDRDMNTEAFF. As DNA, the CDR3 is TGTGCCAGCAGCTTGGAGTACGACAGGGACATGAACACTGAAGCTTTCTTT.

This clone was counted between two and nine times. V usage is TRBV7-2 and J usage is TRBJ1-2; D is unresolved. Germline V CDR1 and CDR2: SGHTA, FQGNSA. CDR3 size: 15 residues. Deletions cut 1 base from V and 6 bases from J, with 15 bases between. CDR3 coding DNA: TGTGCCAGCAGCTTAGTCTTGGCAGATTTGAATGGCTACACCTTC. Its protein is CASSLVLADLNGYTF.

The genes are TRBV27 and TRBJ1-3, with 8 positions matching TRBD1. V was clipped by 0 bases and J by 1 base; unmatched bases: 23. The length of the CDR3 is 23 residues. Germline CDR1 and CDR2: MNHEY and SMNVEV (reference sequence). CDR3 DNA: TGTGCCAGCAGTTTATCGCTCCGGGACAGGCCATCTTGGTCGCCTTTATCTGGAAACACCATATATTTT. Translating gives CASSLSLRDRPSWSPLSGNTIYF.

V usage is TRBV5-1 and J usage is TRBJ1-4; 7 bases are a match to TRBD1. V lost 4 bases, J lost 7 bases, and 13 bases stayed unmatched. This CDR3 spans 16 amino acids. Germline assignment: CDR1 SGHRS and CDR2 YFSETQ. CDR3 amino acids: CASSPLKTGLSEKLFF. The CDR3 nucleotides read TGCGCCAGCAGCCCCCTAAAGACAGGGTTAAGTGAAAAACTGTTTTTT.

This clone has only one observation. The gene calls are TRBV19 and TRBJ2-1; weak D call: TRBD2 (8 bases). Trimming left V 1 base short and J 8 bases short, with 18 bases between. The germline CDR1 and CDR2 sequences are LNHDA and SQIVND (reference sequence). The CDR3 loop spans 16 amino acids. CDR3 sequence reads: CASSIGRGLGGDEQFF. CDR3 sequence (DNA): TGTGCCAGTAGTATAGGCAGGGGACTAGGGGGCGATGAGCAGTTCTTC.

The V gene is TRBV30, the J gene TRBJ2-1; 8 bases align to TRBD1. With V trimmed by 0 bases and J by 0 bases, 10 bases remained unmatched. The CDR3 runs 18 residues. Germline CDR1 is GTSNPN and CDR2 is SVGIG (reference sequence). In nucleotides, the CDR3 is TGTGCCTGGAGTGTACGGACAGGGACCCTTAGCTCCTACAATGAGCAGTTCTTC. It specifies CAWSVRTGTLSSYNEQFF.

This rearrangement joins TRBV27 to TRBJ2-7; D not certain. The CDR3 is 14 amino acids. Trimming stripped 0 bases from V and 4 bases from J, with 10 bases between. Germline V lookup: CDR1 MNHEY, CDR2 SMNVEV (reference sequence). DNA of the CDR3: TGTGCCAGCAGTTTATCTGCGGCAGCTTACGAGCAGTACTTC. Translation gives CASSLSAAAYEQYF.

V and J are TRBV5-4 and TRBJ1-6; maybe TRBD1 (5 bases). This CDR3 spans 13 amino acids. The germline V gene encodes CDR1 SGHNT and CDR2 YYREEE (reference sequence). V lost 10 bases and J 1 base, leaving 9 bases between the germline ends. CDR3 nucleotides: TGTGCCTCCCAGGGATCCTATAATTCACCCCTCCACTTT. Translated, it gives CASQGSYNSPLHF.

The rearrangement uses TRBV13 and TRBJ2-5, with 7 bases lining up with TRBD2. V shed 0 bases, J shed 5 bases, and the junction held 3 bases outside the gene matches. The CDR3 covers 14 residues. Germline CDR1 is PRHDT and CDR2 is FYEKMQ (reference sequence). The CDR3 sequence: CASSLGLGGETQYF. CDR3 bases: TGTGCCAGCAGCTTAGGTTTGGGGGGGGAGACCCAGTACTTC.

This chain uses TRBV27 with TRBJ2-2; 8 nucleotides match TRBD2. The V segment lost 6 bases and the J segment 5 bases; nucleotides outside the gene matches: 8. This CDR3 spans 15 amino acids. The germline V gene encodes CDR1 MNHEY and CDR2 SMNVEV (reference sequence). In DNA, the CDR3 is TGTGCCAGCAGAACGGGAGGGCCTTGGACCGGGGAGCTGTTTTTT. The encoded protein is CASRTGGPWTGELFF.

The chain has TRBV11-3 and TRBJ1-4; 7 nucleotides agree with TRBD1. The CDR3 length is 15 residues. The germline V gene has CDR1 SGHNT and CDR2 YENEEA. Trimming at V came to 5 bases and at J to 4 bases, leaving 7 bases not matched to a gene. This CDR3 is CASSKGAGNNEKLFF. The CDR3 DNA reads as TGTGCCAGCAGCAAGGGGGCAGGAAATAATGAAAAACTGTTTTTT.

The V and J genes are TRBV28 and TRBJ1-1; D gene uncertain. CDR1 MDHEN and CDR2 SYDVKM come from the germline V gene. This CDR3 is built from 13 residues. Deletions cut 3 bases from V and 0 bases from J, with 5 bases between. CDR3 sequence: CASSLSVNTEAFF. CDR3 coding DNA: TGTGCCAGCAGTTTGTCAGTGAACACTGAAGCTTTCTTT. Variable domain in full (rest from reference TRBV28 and TRBJ1-1): DVKVTQSSRYLVKRTGEKVFLECVQDMDHENMFWYRQDPGLGLRLIYFSYDVKMKEKGDIPEGYSVSREKKERFSLILESASTNQTSMYLCASSLSVNTEAFFGQGTRLTVV.

This clone occurred a few times. The chain combines TRBV30 with TRBJ2-6; TRBD2 might be the D (7 bases). V gave up 3 bases and J gave up 4 bases, with 16 bases separating them. CDR1 and CDR2 (germline): GTSNPN, SVGIG (reference sequence). This CDR3 spans 16 amino acids. CDR3 in amino acids: CAWSMGGAQGANVLTF. The CDR3 DNA is TGTGCCTGGAGCATGGGGGGGGCGCAAGGGGCCAACGTCCTGACTTTC.

The chain recombines TRBV2 with TRBJ1-4, with 7 bases lining up with TRBD1. The CDR3 extends over 14 amino acids. V dropped 1 base and J dropped 14; count of bases not matched to a gene: 10. Germline assignment: CDR1 SNHLY and CDR2 FYNNEI. CDR3 in amino acids: CASSEGYRGSALFF. The CDR3 DNA is TGTGCCAGCAGTGAAGGCTACAGGGGATCGGCCCTGTTTTTT.

The chain joins TRBV7-9 to TRBJ2-5; TRBD1 might be the D (6 bases). Germline assignment: CDR1 SEHNR and CDR2 FQNEAQ (reference sequence). Trimming removed 5 bases from V and 0 bases from J, with 10 bases in between. The CDR3 is made up of 14 amino acids. The CDR3 coding sequence is TGTGCCAGCAGCACCGGGACATACCAAGAGACCCAGTACTTC. Residues: CASSTGTYQETQYF.

The chain carries TRBV21-1 and TRBJ1-2; TRBD1 was called by the table and not checked on the DNA. TRBV21-1 is an annotated pseudogene. The CDR3 sequence is 12 residues long. CDR3 in DNA: TGTGCCAGCAGCAATAGGGGGAATGGCTACACCTTC. Its translation: CASSNRGNGYTF.

This chain joins TRBV5-5 and TRBJ1-2, with D possibly TRBD1 on 5 matching bases. Between the trimmed V and J ends, which lost 0 bases and 7 bases, there was a span of 13 bases. Per the germline V gene, CDR1 is SGHKS and CDR2 is YYEKEE (reference sequence). The CDR3 totals 14 residues. As DNA, the CDR3 is TGTGCCAGCAGCTTGGTGACAGATTCAAGTGGCTACACCTTC. Its protein product is CASSLVTDSSGYTF.

The chain joins TRBV6-5 to TRBJ2-1; TRBD2 aligns across 14 bases. Germline assignment: CDR1 MNHEY and CDR2 SVGAGI. V lost 2 bases and J lost 9; bases outside the gene matches: 6. The CDR3 sequence is 16 residues long. In DNA form, the CDR3 reads TGTGCCAGCAGTTACGGCCCGGGACTAGCGGGAGCTGAGCAGTTCTTC. This gives the protein CASSYGPGLAGAEQFF.

This rearrangement joins TRBV19 to TRBJ2-7; a weak D match, TRBD2 (7 bases). Germline V lookup: CDR1 LNHDA, CDR2 SQIVND (reference sequence). This CDR3 has 15 amino acids. V shed 6 bases and J shed 2 bases, with 17 bases lying between them. For the CDR3, the DNA is TGTGCCAGTAGCACGAGGGGGGGTTTCCCCTACGAGCAGTACTTC. Translation: CASSTRGGFPYEQYF.

The chain links TRBV2 to TRBJ2-1; perhaps TRBD1 as D (6 bases). Trimming cost V 6 bases and J 5 bases, with 14 bases left between them. This CDR3 has 14 residues. Germline assignment: CDR1 SNHLY and CDR2 FYNNEI. The CDR3 nucleotides read TGTGCCAGCAGAAGGACAGTGGCTAACAATGAGCAGTTCTTC. The encoded protein is CASRRTVANNEQFF.

Only one count was recorded for this clone. The chain uses TRBV6-5 and TRBJ1-4, with 9 bases identical to TRBD1. Germline CDR1 and CDR2: MNHEY and SVGAGI. After removal of 9 bases from V and 7 bases from J, the junction contained 6 bases not matched to a gene. The CDR3 runs 13 residues. CDR3 amino acids: CASSTGGIEKLFF. The CDR3 DNA follows: TGTGCCAGTTCGACAGGGGGGATTGAAAAACTGTTTTTT.

The chain carries TRBV5-1 and TRBJ1-1; TRBD1 aligns across 7 bases. Germline lookup yields CDR1 SGHRS and CDR2 YFSETQ. The CDR3 sequence is 16 residues long. V lost 3 bases and J lost 1; bases outside the gene matches: 9. CDR3 nucleotide sequence: TGCGCCAGCAGCTCAGGGGGACATCGAACGAACACTGAAGCTTTCTTT. Protein product: CASSSGGHRTNTEAFF. Complete variable domain (other parts from reference TRBV5-1 and TRBJ1-1): KAGVTQTPRYLIKTRGQQVTLSCSPISGHRSVSWYQQTPGQGLQFLFEYFSETQRNKGNFPGRFSGRQFSNSRSEMNVSTLELGDSALYLCASSSGGHRTNTEAFFGQGTRLTVV.

The table lists this clone with a few counts. This chain joins TRBV6-6 and TRBJ2-7; 11 bases map to TRBD1. Trimming cost V 6 bases and J 3 bases; bases outside gene matches: 10. This CDR3 region has 16 residues. CDR1 MNHNY and CDR2 SVGAGI come from the germline V gene (reference sequence). CDR3 region: CASSSVEGTGGYEQYF. As DNA, the CDR3 is TGTGCCAGCAGCTCCGTGGAAGGGACAGGGGGCTACGAGCAGTACTTC.

This clone was seen only a few times. The chain joins TRBV27 to TRBJ1-2, with TRBD1 matching 8 bases. The V gene end was trimmed by 5 bases and the J gene end by 4 bases; junction bases not matched to a gene: 6. CDR1 is MNHEY, CDR2 SMNVEV, per germline (reference sequence). The CDR3 is 14 amino acids. This CDR3 is CASSPTGTGYGYTF. CDR3 nucleotide sequence: TGTGCCAGCAGTCCTACCGGGACAGGCTATGGCTACACCTTC.